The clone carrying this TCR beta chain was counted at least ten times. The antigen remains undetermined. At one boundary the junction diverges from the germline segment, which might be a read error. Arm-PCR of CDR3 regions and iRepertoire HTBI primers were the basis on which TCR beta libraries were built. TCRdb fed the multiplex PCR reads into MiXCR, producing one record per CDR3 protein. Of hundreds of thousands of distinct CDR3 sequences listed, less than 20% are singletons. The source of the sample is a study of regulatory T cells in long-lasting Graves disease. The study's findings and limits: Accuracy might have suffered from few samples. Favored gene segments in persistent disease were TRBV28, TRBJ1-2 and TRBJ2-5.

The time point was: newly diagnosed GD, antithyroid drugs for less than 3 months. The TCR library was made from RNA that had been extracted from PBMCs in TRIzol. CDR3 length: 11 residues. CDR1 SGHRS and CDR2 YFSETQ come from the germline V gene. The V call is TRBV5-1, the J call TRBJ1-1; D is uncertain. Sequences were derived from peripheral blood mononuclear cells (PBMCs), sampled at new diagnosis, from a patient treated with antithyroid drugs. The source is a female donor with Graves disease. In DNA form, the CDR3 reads TGTGCCAGCAGCTTAGGCCCTGAAGCTTTCTTT. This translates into CASSLGPEAFF.